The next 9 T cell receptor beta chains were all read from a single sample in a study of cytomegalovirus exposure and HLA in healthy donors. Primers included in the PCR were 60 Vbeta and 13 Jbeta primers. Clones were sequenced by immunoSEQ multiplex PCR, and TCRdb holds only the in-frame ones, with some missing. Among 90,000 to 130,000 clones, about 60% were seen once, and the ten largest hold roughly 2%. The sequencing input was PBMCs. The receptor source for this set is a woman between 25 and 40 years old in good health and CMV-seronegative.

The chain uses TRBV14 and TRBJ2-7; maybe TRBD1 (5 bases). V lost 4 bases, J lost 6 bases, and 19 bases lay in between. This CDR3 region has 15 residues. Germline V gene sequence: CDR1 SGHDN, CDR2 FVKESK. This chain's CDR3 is CASSLIGGAQSEQYF. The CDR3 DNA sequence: TGTGCCAGCAGCCTAATAGGTGGGGCGCAGAGCGAGCAGTACTTC.

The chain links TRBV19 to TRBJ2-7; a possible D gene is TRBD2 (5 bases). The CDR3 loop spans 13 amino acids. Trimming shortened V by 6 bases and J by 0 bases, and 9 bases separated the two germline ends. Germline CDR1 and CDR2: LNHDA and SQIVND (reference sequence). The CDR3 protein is CASSVSGSYEQYF. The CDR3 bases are TGTGCCAGTAGCGTCAGCGGCTCCTACGAGCAGTACTTC.

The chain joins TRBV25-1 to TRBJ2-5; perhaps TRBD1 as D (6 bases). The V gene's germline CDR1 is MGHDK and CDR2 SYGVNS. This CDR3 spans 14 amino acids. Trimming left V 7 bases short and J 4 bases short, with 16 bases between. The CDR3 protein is CASKLQGSRETQYF. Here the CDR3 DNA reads TGTGCCAGCAAGTTACAGGGTAGTCGAGAGACCCAGTACTTC.

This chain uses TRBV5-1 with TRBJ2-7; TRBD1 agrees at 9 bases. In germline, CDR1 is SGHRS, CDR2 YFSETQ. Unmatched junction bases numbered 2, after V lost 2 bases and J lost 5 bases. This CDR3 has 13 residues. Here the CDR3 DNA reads TGCGCCAGCAGCTTCGACAGGGGGAACGAGCAGTACTTC. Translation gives CASSFDRGNEQYF. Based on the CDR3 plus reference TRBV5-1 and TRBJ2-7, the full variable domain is KAGVTQTPRYLIKTRGQQVTLSCSPISGHRSVSWYQQTPGQGLQFLFEYFSETQRNKGNFPGRFSGRQFSNSRSEMNVSTLELGDSALYLCASSFDRGNEQYFGPGTRLTVT.

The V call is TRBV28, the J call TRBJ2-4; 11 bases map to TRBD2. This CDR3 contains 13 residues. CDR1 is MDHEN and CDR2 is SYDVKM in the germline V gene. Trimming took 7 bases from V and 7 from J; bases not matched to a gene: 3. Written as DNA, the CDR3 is TGTGCCAGCACTCCTAGCGGGAGGAACATTCAGTACTTC. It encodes CASTPSGRNIQYF.

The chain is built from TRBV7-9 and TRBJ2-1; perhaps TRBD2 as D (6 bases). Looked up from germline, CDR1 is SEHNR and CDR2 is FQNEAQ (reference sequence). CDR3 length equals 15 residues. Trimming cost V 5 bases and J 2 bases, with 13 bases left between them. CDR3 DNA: TGTGCCAGCAGCCCGCGGGGAGCGGCCTACAATGAGCAGTTCTTC. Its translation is CASSPRGAAYNEQFF.

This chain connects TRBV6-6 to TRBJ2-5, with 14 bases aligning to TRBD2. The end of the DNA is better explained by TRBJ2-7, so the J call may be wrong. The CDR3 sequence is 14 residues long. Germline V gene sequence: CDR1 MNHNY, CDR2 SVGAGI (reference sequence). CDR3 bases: TGTGCCAGCAGTTACGGGACTAGCGGGAGCGAGCAGTACTTC. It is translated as CASSYGTSGSEQYF.

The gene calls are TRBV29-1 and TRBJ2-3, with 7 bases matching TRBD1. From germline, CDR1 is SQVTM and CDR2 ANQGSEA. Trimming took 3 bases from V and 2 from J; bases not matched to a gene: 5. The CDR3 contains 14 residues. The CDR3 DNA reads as TGCAGCGTTGAGGGGGACAGAATCACAGATACGCAGTATTTT. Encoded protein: CSVEGDRITDTQYF.

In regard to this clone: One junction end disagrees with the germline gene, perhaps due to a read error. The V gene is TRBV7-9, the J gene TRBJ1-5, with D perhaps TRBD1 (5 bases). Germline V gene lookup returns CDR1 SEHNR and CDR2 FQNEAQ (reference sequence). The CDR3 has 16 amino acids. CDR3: CASSLGGTPGVLVFDF. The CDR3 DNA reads TGTGCCAGCAGCTTAGGTGGGACCCCGGGGGTTTTGGTCTTTGATTTT.